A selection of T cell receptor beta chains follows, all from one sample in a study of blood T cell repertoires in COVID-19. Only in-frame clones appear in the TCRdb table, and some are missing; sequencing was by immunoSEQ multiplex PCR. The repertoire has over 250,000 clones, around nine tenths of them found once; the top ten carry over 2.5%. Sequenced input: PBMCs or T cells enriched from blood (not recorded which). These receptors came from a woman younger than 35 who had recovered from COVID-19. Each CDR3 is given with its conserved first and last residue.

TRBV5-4,CASSTGGSSSSAHTYEQYF
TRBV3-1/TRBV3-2,CASSQDFRVGSGNTIYF
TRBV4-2,CASSQDAASRAQYF
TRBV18,CASSPARTGSSYNEQFF
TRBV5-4,CASSGTGKLTEAFF
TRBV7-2,CASSSGQGGGYTF
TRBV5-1,CASSLLAGGDYEQYF
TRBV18,CASSSSIPRGPYNEQFF
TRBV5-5,CASSPTGWDTEAFF
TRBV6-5,CASSPRQGAVAQHF
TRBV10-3,CAISEWPNEKLFF
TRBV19,CASRPRNTEAFF
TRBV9,CASSDGQIFNYGYTF
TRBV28,CASSPHPRDRGRQPQHF
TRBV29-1,CSGGPKRNEQYF
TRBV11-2,CASILGLAGGLPQFF
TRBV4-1,CASSQDPGDPYEQYF
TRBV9,CASSVGEANSPLHF
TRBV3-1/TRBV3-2,CASSHQGQIYGYTF
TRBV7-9,CASSHTEAFF